A single sample gave rise to the 2 T cell receptor beta chains below, sequenced in a study of T cells expressing NK-cell markers. TCRdb reprocessed the 5' RACE reads; each CDR3 protein has one entry and no DNA is given. The sample data list 250,000 to 300,000 distinct CDR3 sequences. Material for sequencing was blood T cells: a sorted CD56 or NKG2C T cell subset, CD4+ or CD8+ T cells, or bulk PBMC T cells (not recorded which). Source of these receptors: a man younger than 30 in good health.

The chain employs TRBV4-3 and TRBJ1-2. The CDR3 spans 14 residues. Germline CDR1 reads LGHNA; CDR2 reads YSLEER. The CDR3 here is CASSQYQTDPGYTF.

This chain connects TRBV10-3 to TRBJ2-3; no DNA is available, so the TRBD2 call from TCRdb remains unchecked. Germline V lookup: CDR1 ENHRY, CDR2 SYGVKD. The CDR3 is 16 residues long. CDR3 amino acids: CAISESRTSNARPQYF.